This TCR beta chain was captured by sequencing in a study of identical twins. This clonotype has ten or more counts. Its matching antigen is unknown. Study-wide results and caveats: Shared out-of-frame alpha sequences (those common to twins) showed excess low generation probability.

Template switching added a universal primer site, and cDNA bore unique molecular identifiers. TCRdb itself ran the 5' RACE reads through MiXCR, one entry per CDR3 protein. The profile shows 450,000 or so distinct CDR3 sequences, 15% to 20% of them singletons. This CDR3 has 15 residues. V dropped 6 bases and J dropped 1; count of bases not matched to a gene: 6. The gene calls are TRBV12-3 or TRBV12-4 and TRBJ2-3, with TRBD2 matching 8 bases. This clonotype was sampled from a man aged 45-60 years in good health. Source material: naive T cells sorted from blood. The DNA for the CDR3 is TGTGCCAGCAGCCCGTCGACTAGCGGCACAGATACGCAGTATTTT. Translating gives CASSPSTSGTDTQYF.